This T cell receptor (beta chain) originates from a study of T cell responses to AZD1222 COVID-19 vaccine. Note on this clone: Its antigen is still unknown.

Using immunoSEQ multiplex PCR, the repertoire was profiled, and TCRdb retains in-frame clones only, with some absent. This sample carries 110,000 to 150,000 clones, 85% to 95% of them seen once, and the ten largest clones take roughly 12%. From germline, CDR1 is DFQATT and CDR2 SNEGSKA (reference sequence). This CDR3 contains 11 residues. V shed 3 bases and J shed 2 bases, with 5 bases lying between them. Study-wide findings and caveats: Compared with day 0, the breadth and depth of the Spike-specific TCR repertoire rose significantly after two doses of AZD1222.

The receptor was isolated from an adult who had recovered from COVID-19. The sequenced sample was peripheral blood, obtained after recovery from COVID-19. J is TRBJ2-7 and V is TRBV20-1; D uncertain. The DNA of the CDR3 is TGCAGTGCTAGGGGCCCCTACGAGCAGTACTTC. It specifies CSARGPYEQYF.